The TCR beta chain described here comes from a study of T-cell memory formation after mild COVID-19. This clonotype was counted a few times. Its specificity is unknown. Study outcomes and limitations: Clones that contracted from day 15 to 85 were balanced CD4/CD8, while later expanders leaned CD4+.

A single record per CDR3 protein comes from TCRdb applying MiXCR to the 5' RACE reads. The profile shows 120,000 to 150,000 distinct CDR3 sequences, less than 20% of them singletons. This CDR3 spans 13 amino acids. Per germline, CDR1 SSHAT and CDR2 FNYEAQ (reference sequence). Sequencing used PBMCs or a T cell subset sorted from them (not recorded which). V usage is TRBV7-7 and J usage is TRBJ2-2; D may match TRBD1 or TRBD2 (5 bases each). This receptor was identified in an adult woman who had mild COVID-19 (a few samples of this study predate the infection). Cell type and time point are not known. The CDR3 protein is CARRDGNTGELFF. DNA for the CDR3: TGTGCTAGAAGGGACGGGAACACCGGGGAGCTGTTTTTT.